Presented here are 13 T cell receptor beta chains from one specimen sequenced in a study of shared clonotypes between healthy human individuals. Only in-frame clones appear in the TCRdb table, and some are missing; sequencing was by immunoSEQ multiplex PCR. The sample has over a million clones; about 80% are singletons. Material: memory CD4+ T cells from PBMCs. Subset reported: CD45RA-negative fraction. The receptors come from a man younger than 35 in good health. Some clones in this sample may be carry-over from other donors' samples.

The chain has TRBV9 and TRBJ2-7; 7 bases fit TRBD2. CDR3 size: 14 residues. V dropped 4 bases and J dropped 3; count of bases not matched to a gene: 7. Germline V gene data show CDR1 as SGDLS and CDR2 as YYNGEE. The CDR3 region is CASSISGNFYEQYF. For the CDR3, the DNA is TGTGCCAGCAGCATCAGCGGGAACTTCTACGAGCAGTACTTC.

Regarding this clone: Other DNA sequences in this sample translate to the same CDR3. J is TRBJ2-3 and V is TRBV11-2, with D perhaps TRBD1 (5 bases). The ends were cut back, 1 base at V and 5 bases at J, with 10 bases in the middle. The CDR3 loop spans 14 amino acids. Germline V lookup: CDR1 SGHAT, CDR2 FQNNGV. The CDR3 region is CASSLGQGGDTQYF. The CDR3 DNA is TGTGCCAGCAGCTTAGGGCAGGGTGGAGATACGCAGTATTTT.

In its sample, this clone was seen a few times. Written as DNA, the CDR3 is TGTGCCAGCAGCTCTCTTTACGCCTCCACAGGAGCTTTCTTT. Translation: CASSSLYASTGAFF. The rearrangement links TRBV7-9 to TRBJ1-1; a weak D match, TRBD1 (5 bases). The CDR3 runs 14 residues. Germline CDR1 is SEHNR and CDR2 is FQNEAQ (reference sequence). With 4 bases removed from V and 10 bases from J, the gap between germline ends came to 19 bases.

The CDR3 protein is CASTNGGLAGGNTGELFF. The CDR3 DNA reads as TGTGCCAGTACCAACGGGGGACTAGCGGGAGGAAACACCGGGGAGCTGTTTTTT. This chain connects TRBV19 to TRBJ2-2; 15 bases map to TRBD2. Germline V gene lookup returns CDR1 LNHDA and CDR2 SQIVND (reference sequence). J gave up 2 bases and V 7 bases, and 8 bases lay outside the gene matches. The CDR3 runs to 18 residues.

V gene TRBV7-9 combines with J gene TRBJ1-4; D remains unclear. V gave up 1 base and J gave up 4 bases, with 10 bases separating them. This CDR3 has 15 residues. Per the germline V gene, CDR1 is SEHNR and CDR2 is FQNEAQ (reference sequence). The DNA for the CDR3 is TGTGCCAGCAGCTTAGGGCGGGCCTATAATGAAAAACTGTTTTTT. Translating it yields CASSLGRAYNEKLFF.

This clone appeared once. The rearrangement links TRBV7-9 to TRBJ2-3; D remains ambiguous. Trimming left V 1 base short and J 11 bases short, with 10 bases between. The CDR3 length is 12 residues. The germline V gene has CDR1 SEHNR and CDR2 FQNEAQ (reference sequence). The CDR3 region is CASSLVVEEQYF. The CDR3 DNA reads as TGTGCCAGCAGCTTAGTAGTTGAGGAGCAGTATTTT.

The rearrangement links TRBV4-1 to TRBJ2-3; 7 bases match TRBD1. Trimming removed 5 bases from V and 4 bases from J; junction bases left unmatched: 6. Germline V gene sequence: CDR1 MGHRA, CDR2 YSYEKL. This CDR3 region has 14 residues. The CDR3 here is CASSGRQGPDTQYF. In nucleotides, the CDR3 is TGCGCCAGCAGCGGCCGACAGGGCCCAGATACGCAGTATTTT.

The chain carries TRBV18 and TRBJ1-1; TRBD1 matches at 8 bases. The CDR3 runs to 16 residues. With V trimmed by 3 bases and J by 5 bases, 11 bases remained unmatched. Germline CDR1 reads KGHSH; CDR2 reads LQKENI. CDR3 sequence reads: CASSPERGQGRTEAFF. DNA of the CDR3: TGTGCCAGCTCACCGGAAAGAGGACAGGGAAGAACTGAAGCTTTCTTT. The full variable domain, its missing parts supplied by reference TRBV18 and TRBJ1-1, is NAGVMQNPRHLVRRRGQEARLRCSPMKGHSHVYWYRQLPEEGLKFMVYLQKENIIDESGMPKERFSAEFPKEGPSILRIQQVVRGDSAAYFCASSPERGQGRTEAFFGQGTRLTVV.

Of note for this clone: A far larger clone differs by one base, so this is likely a read error. Other DNA sequences from this sample encode an identical CDR3 as well. V and J are TRBV25-1 and TRBJ2-7, with D perhaps matching TRBD1 or TRBD2 (5 bases each). Germline V lookup: CDR1 MGHDK, CDR2 SYGVNS. With 4 bases removed from V and 4 bases from J, the gap between germline ends came to 14 bases. CDR3 length: 14 residues. The CDR3 here is CASSGGTGLYEQYF. As DNA, the CDR3 is TGTGCCAGCAGTGGAGGGACGGGCCTTTACGAGCAGTACTTC.

This rearrangement joins TRBV4-2 to TRBJ1-2, with D possibly matching TRBD1 (6 bases). Germline assignment: CDR1 LGHNA and CDR2 YNFKEQ. The ends were cut back, 0 bases at V and 6 bases at J, with 14 bases in the middle. The CDR3 is 15 amino acids. The CDR3 nucleotides are TGTGCCAGCAGCCAAGACATCAACAGGGAGGATGGCTACACCTTC. As protein: CASSQDINREDGYTF.

The V call is TRBV5-1, the J call TRBJ1-4; no definite D call. Germline V gene data show CDR1 as SGHRS and CDR2 as YFSETQ. The CDR3 length is 12 residues. V gave up 5 bases and J gave up 4 bases, with 6 bases separating them. For the CDR3, the DNA is TGCGCCAGCAGGGGATATAATGAAAAACTGTTTTTT. It specifies CASRGYNEKLFF.

The V and J genes are TRBV27 and TRBJ2-7; D remains unclear. Trimming shortened V by 0 bases and J by 0 bases, and 18 bases separated the two germline ends. CDR1 is MNHEY, CDR2 SMNVEV, per germline (reference sequence). The CDR3 has 18 amino acids. CDR3 sequence (DNA): TGTGCCAGCAGTTTATCGCGGATTGCAAGCCAGAGCTCCTACGAGCAGTACTTC. This translates into CASSLSRIASQSSYEQYF.

This chain connects TRBV15 to TRBJ1-1; D call uncertain. Germline CDR1 and CDR2: LNHNV and YYDKDF (reference sequence). CDR3 length: 13 residues. Trimming took off 6 bases at V and 1 base at J, with 9 bases between the two ends. CDR3 nucleotide sequence: TGTGCCACCAGGCGGGCGCAGAACACTGAAGCTTTCTTT. The encoded protein is CATRRAQNTEAFF.